The next 16 T cell receptor beta chains were all read from a single sample in a study of blood T cell repertoires in COVID-19. Produced via immunoSEQ multiplex PCR; TCRdb's table is partial and in-frame only. The sample includes some 120,000 clones, approximately 80% of them seen just once. Sequenced input: peripheral blood. Source of these receptors: a man between 70 and 80 years old with active or convalescent COVID-19.

This chain connects TRBV6-7 to TRBJ2-7, with 9 bases identical to TRBD1. TRBV6-7 is classed as an ORF, of uncertain function. V was pared by 4 bases and J by 1 base, with 8 bases of the junction left unmatched. This CDR3 is built from 16 residues. The CDR3 coding sequence is TGTGCCAGCAGTTCCCCCGGACAGGGGATATCCTACGAGCAGTACTTC. Translation gives CASSSPGQGISYEQYF.

The chain carries TRBV4-2 and TRBJ2-1; 11 positions match TRBD2. The length of the CDR3 is 16 residues. Germline V gene sequence: CDR1 LGHNA, CDR2 YNFKEQ. J gave up 3 bases and V 3 bases, and 4 bases lay outside the gene matches. CDR3 region: CASSQRLAGHYNEQFF. The CDR3 DNA sequence: TGTGCCAGCAGCCAGAGACTAGCGGGGCACTACAATGAGCAGTTCTTC.

A word on this clone: Mismatch with germline at one junction end may stem from a read error. This chain connects TRBV7-7 to TRBJ2-1, with TRBD1 as a possible D gene (6 bases). There are 14 residues in the CDR3. Germline CDR1 SSHAT, CDR2 FNYEAQ (reference sequence). CDR3: CASSPVRGGNEQFF. CDR3 coding DNA: TGTGCTAGCAGCCCTGTTAGAGGGGGAAATGAGCAGTTCTTC.

CDR3 residues: CATRTTGQGARNTIYF. Here the CDR3 DNA reads TGTGCCACCAGGACAACAGGACAGGGGGCCCGAAACACCATATATTTT. The chain links TRBV15 to TRBJ1-3; 11 bases line up with TRBD1. The CDR3 contains 16 residues. Germline V CDR1 and CDR2: LNHNV, YYDKDF (reference sequence). V lost 6 bases to trimming and J lost 5 bases; unmatched junction nucleotides: 9.

The chain links TRBV7-9 to TRBJ2-7, with a tentative D call TRBD1 (5 bases). CDR3 length equals 16 residues. Germline V lookup: CDR1 SEHNR, CDR2 FQNEAQ (reference sequence). V lost 1 base, J lost 0 bases, and 13 bases lay in between. The CDR3 DNA is TGTGCCAGCAGCTTAGTTTCTGGGGCCGGCTCCTACGAGCAGTACTTC. Its protein product is CASSLVSGAGSYEQYF.

This clone was observed a few times. The CDR3 is CASSPRRAGFYNSPLHF. The CDR3 nucleotides are TGTGCCAGCTCACCACGGCGCGCCGGGTTCTATAATTCACCCCTCCACTTT. The chain employs TRBV18 and TRBJ1-6, with no clear D. V shed 1 base and J shed 3 bases, with 13 bases lying between them. Germline V lookup: CDR1 KGHSH, CDR2 LQKENI. The CDR3 is made up of 17 amino acids.

A single count supports this clone. This chain connects TRBV19 to TRBJ1-1; D is ambiguous. This CDR3 is built from 14 residues. The V and J ends lost 4 bases and 4 bases respectively, with 13 bases between them. The germline CDR1 and CDR2 sequences are LNHDA and SQIVND (reference sequence). The CDR3 DNA follows: TGTGCCAGTAGTAGGGAAGGGCGGGGCACTGAAGCTTTCTTT. It encodes CASSREGRGTEAFF. The full variable domain, with the rest looked up from reference TRBV19 and TRBJ1-1, is DGGITQSPKYLFRKEGQNVTLSCEQNLNHDAMYWYRQDPGQGLRLIYYSQIVNDFQKGDIAEGYSVSREKKESFPLTVTSAQKNPTAFYLCASSREGRGTEAFFGQGTRLTVV.

The chain couples TRBV7-2 to TRBJ1-2; no clear D. The CDR3 contains 14 residues. Germline CDR1 and CDR2: SGHTA and FQGNSA. The V end was cut by 4 bases, the J end by 4 bases, with 13 bases between. The DNA of the CDR3 is TGTGCCAGCAGCTCCGCGGTCATTCTCTATGGCTACACCTTC. It is translated as CASSSAVILYGYTF. Using reference TRBV7-2 and TRBJ1-2 for the parts outside the CDR3, the full variable domain is GAGVSQSPSNKVTEKGKDVELRCDPISGHTALYWYRQSLGQGLEFLIYFQGNSAPDKSGLPSDRFSAERTGGSVSTLTIQRTQQEDSAVYLCASSSAVILYGYTFGSGTRLTVV.

This chain joins TRBV19 and TRBJ2-5; TRBD1 might be the D (6 bases). Looked up from germline, CDR1 is LNHDA and CDR2 is SQIVND (reference sequence). Trimming pared 1 base from V and 2 bases from J, leaving 11 bases between. This CDR3 has 15 residues. CDR3 residues: CASSIGQVRQETQYF. The CDR3 DNA reads TGTGCCAGTAGTATAGGACAGGTGAGGCAAGAGACCCAGTACTTC.

The chain employs TRBV5-1 and TRBJ1-1; no clear D. The germline V gene encodes CDR1 SGHRS and CDR2 YFSETQ. V lost 4 bases and J lost 2, with 9 bases in between. The CDR3 totals 13 residues. The CDR3 here is CASSREGNTEAFF. DNA of the CDR3: TGCGCCAGCAGCAGGGAGGGAAACACTGAAGCTTTCTTT.

The chain couples TRBV6-5 to TRBJ2-1, with 11 bases that match TRBD2. The germline V gene has CDR1 MNHEY and CDR2 SVGAGI. V was pared by 8 bases and J by 7 bases, with 7 bases of the junction left unmatched. The CDR3 is made up of 14 amino acids. The CDR3 DNA reads as TGTGCCAGCTCAACTAGCGGGGGTTATAATGAGCAGTTCTTC. This gives the protein CASSTSGGYNEQFF.

The chain joins TRBV28 to TRBJ1-5; D is possibly TRBD1 (5 bases). The CDR3 has 15 residues. Germline V CDR1 and CDR2: MDHEN, SYDVKM. V lost 3 bases and J 3 bases, leaving 12 bases between the germline ends. CDR3 sequence (DNA): TGTGCCAGCAGTTTGGCGGCAGGGCCCAATCAGCCCCAGCATTTT. Its translation: CASSLAAGPNQPQHF.

The V and J genes are TRBV9 and TRBJ2-1; D is unresolved. The length of the CDR3 is 17 residues. With 1 base removed from V and 7 bases from J, the gap between germline ends came to 21 bases. Germline V CDR1 and CDR2: SGDLS, YYNGEE. Here the CDR3 reads CASSVLSGGLLRNEQFF. CDR3 nucleotide sequence: TGTGCCAGCAGCGTACTGTCGGGTGGCTTACTTCGGAATGAGCAGTTCTTC.

The chain is built from TRBV3-1 (or the pseudogene TRBV3-2) and TRBJ1-6; TRBD1 might be the D (6 bases). The CDR3 runs to 14 residues. Germline V gene data show CDR1 as LGHDT and CDR2 as YNNKEL (reference sequence). V gave up 3 bases and J gave up 6 bases, with 9 bases separating them. The CDR3 nucleotides are TGTGCCAGCAGCCAGTTGGGGGCTAATTCACCCCTCCACTTT. This encodes CASSQLGANSPLHF.

V gene TRBV3-1 (or the pseudogene TRBV3-2) combines with J gene TRBJ1-2; no definite D call. V was clipped by 0 bases and J by 2 bases, with 10 bases between them. The germline V gene encodes CDR1 LGHDT and CDR2 YNNKEL (reference sequence). The CDR3 is made up of 15 amino acids. This CDR3 reads CASSQDRGFNYGYTF. The CDR3 DNA is TGTGCCAGCAGCCAAGATCGGGGATTCAACTATGGCTACACCTTC.

The V call is TRBV11-3, the J call TRBJ1-1, with TRBD1 identical over 8 bases. Germline V gene data show CDR1 as SGHNT and CDR2 as YENEEA. V trimming: 5 bases; J trimming: 1 base; junction bases outside the gene matches: 6. The CDR3 runs to 15 residues. This CDR3 reads CASSKLDRANTEAFF. The CDR3 DNA sequence: TGTGCCAGCAGCAAACTGGACAGGGCGAACACTGAAGCTTTCTTT.